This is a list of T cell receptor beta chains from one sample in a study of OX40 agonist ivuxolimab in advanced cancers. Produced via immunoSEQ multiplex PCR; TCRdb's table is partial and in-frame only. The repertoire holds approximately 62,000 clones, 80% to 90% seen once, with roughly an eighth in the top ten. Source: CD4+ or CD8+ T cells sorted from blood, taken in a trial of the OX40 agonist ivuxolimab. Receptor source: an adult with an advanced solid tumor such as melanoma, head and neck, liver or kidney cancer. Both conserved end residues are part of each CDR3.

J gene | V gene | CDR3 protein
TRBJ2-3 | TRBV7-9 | CASSLWSSTDTQYF
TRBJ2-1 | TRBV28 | CASRAGLAGSSYNEQFF
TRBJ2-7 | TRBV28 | CASSLVGSREQYF
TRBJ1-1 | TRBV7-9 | CASSPGGTEAFF
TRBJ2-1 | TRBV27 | CASSYLPSGSNEQFF
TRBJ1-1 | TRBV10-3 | CAISHGQGENTEAFF
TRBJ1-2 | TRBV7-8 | CASSSFYYRDTSNYGYTF
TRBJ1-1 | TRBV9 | CASSPDLTGLNTEAFF
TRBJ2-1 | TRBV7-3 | CASSLGLAGGPLNEQFF
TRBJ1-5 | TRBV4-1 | CASSQASRVEGAQPQHF
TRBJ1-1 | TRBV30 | CAWSQQGYTEAFF
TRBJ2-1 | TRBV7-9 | CATSGGYNEQFF
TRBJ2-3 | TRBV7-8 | CASSLFAGVTDTQYF
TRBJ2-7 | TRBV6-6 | CASSYLAGTHEQYF
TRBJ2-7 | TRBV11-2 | CASSLGLAGGHEQYF
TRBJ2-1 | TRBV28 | CASRDLAGGGNEQFF
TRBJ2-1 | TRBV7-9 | CASSLSTSQPYNEQFF
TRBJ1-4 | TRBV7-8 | CASSLNRVNEKLFF
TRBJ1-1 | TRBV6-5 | CASSYSDLGQAEAFF
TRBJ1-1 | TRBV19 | CASSIGGQGNEAFF
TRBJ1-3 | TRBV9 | CASSVEISGNTIYF
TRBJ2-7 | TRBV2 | CAGQGMTSGEQYF
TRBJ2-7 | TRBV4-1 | CASSPNLDYEQYF
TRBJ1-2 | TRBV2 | CASSLGPGGNYGYTF
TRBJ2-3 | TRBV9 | CASSPHQSPGQVDTQYF
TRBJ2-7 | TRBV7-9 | CASASGSLYEQYF
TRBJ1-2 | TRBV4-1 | CASSQGVANYGYTF